This T cell receptor (beta chain) was sequenced in a study of T-cell memory formation after mild COVID-19. This clonotype was observed a few times. TCRdb re-called the 5' RACE reads with MiXCR, one entry per CDR3 protein. The repertoire has about 100,000 distinct CDR3 sequences, around 10% of them found once; the top ten carry approximately 40%. The V gene end was trimmed by 5 bases and the J gene end by 0 bases; junction bases not matched to a gene: 10. The CDR3 consists of 17 residues. The sequenced sample consisted of PBMCs or a T cell subset sorted from them (not recorded which). The TCR was taken from a young man who had mild COVID-19 (a few samples of this study predate the infection). Cell type and time point are not known. This rearrangement joins TRBV12-3 or TRBV12-4 to TRBJ1-3, with 7 bases lining up with TRBD1. The CDR3 nucleotides are TGTGCCAGCAGTGACGAGTGGGACAGCGTCTCTGGAAACACCATATATTTT. Protein: CASSDEWDSVSGNTIYF.